This T cell receptor (beta chain) was obtained from a study of blood T cell repertoires in COVID-19. Study overall: Some COVID-19 samples were acute and others convalescent; all came from the United States, Italy and Spain. Sample material is recorded as cDNA or gDNA derived from T cells, B-cell-depleted T cells, or PBMCs.

CDR3 length equals 12 residues. Germline V gives CDR1 MDHEN, CDR2 SYDVKM. The V end lost 5 bases, the J end lost 7 bases, and 11 bases lay between the germline ends. Source study methods: Nucleated cell number was recorded as an estimate derived from reference gene primer amplification. Profiled with immunoSEQ multiplex PCR; TCRdb holds only in-frame clones, not every one. The DNA was the basis for D and trimming; V, J and clone size are from that table. Counted here are about 72,000 clones, more than 75% occurring once; the ten biggest clones make up roughly 10%. This TCR was sampled from a man aged 65 to 79 with active or convalescent COVID-19. The gene calls are TRBV28 and TRBJ1-1; D not resolved. The sample was peripheral blood. CDR3 bases: TGTGCCAGCAGTAAGACCGGGAATGAAGCTTTCTTT. Encoded protein: CASSKTGNEAFF.